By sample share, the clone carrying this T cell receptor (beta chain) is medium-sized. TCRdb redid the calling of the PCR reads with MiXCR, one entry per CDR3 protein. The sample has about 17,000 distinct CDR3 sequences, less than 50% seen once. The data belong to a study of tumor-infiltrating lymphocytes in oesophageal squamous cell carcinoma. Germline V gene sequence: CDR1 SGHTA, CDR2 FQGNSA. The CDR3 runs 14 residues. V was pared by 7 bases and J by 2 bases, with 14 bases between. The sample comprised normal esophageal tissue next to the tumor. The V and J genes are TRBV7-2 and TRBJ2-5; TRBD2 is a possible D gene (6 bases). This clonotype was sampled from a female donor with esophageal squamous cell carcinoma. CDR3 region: CASTKPRGQETQYF. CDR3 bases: TGTGCCAGCACAAAGCCGCGGGGACAAGAGACCCAGTACTTC.